In its sample, the clone carrying this TCR beta chain was seen once. The germline CDR1 and CDR2 sequences are SGHTA and FQGNSA. The CDR3 sequence is 14 residues long. J lost 7 bases, V lost 5 bases, and 7 bases had no gene match. The sample belongs to a study of identifying expanded T cells in peripheral blood. The protocol was immunoSEQ multiplex PCR, while the TCRdb copy is restricted to in-frame clones and leaves out a portion. The data contain about 100,000 clones, about 90% of them seen just once; the ten biggest clones take up less than 7%. The TCR comes from a person between 18 and 69 years old in good health. The genes are TRBV7-2 and TRBJ2-7; 11 bases agree with TRBD1. The material sequenced was blood. CDR3 nucleotide sequence: TGTGCCAGCAGCCGGGACAGGGGGAAGCGGGAGCAGTACTTC. Its translation is CASSRDRGKREQYF.